The rows below give T cell receptor beta chains drawn from one sample of a study of control samples from healthy donors and cancer patients. Measured with immunoSEQ multiplex PCR; TCRdb has only the in-frame clones, and not every one. The sample has approximately 50,000 clones; around 90% are singletons. The sample comprised PBMCs. The receptor set was obtained from a man between 60 and 75 years old with head and neck cancer. CDR3s include the opening cysteine and the closing phenylalanine or tryptophan. A D gene is named only where the DNA matches it firmly. Clone size is stated in some rows and not others, as once, few, many or a class when expanded.

d_call	clone_size	v_call	j_call	cdr3_aa	cdr3_nt
TRBD1	.	TRBV18	TRBJ1-4	CASSPDLRGANEKLFF	TGTGCCAGCTCACCAGATCTCAGGGGGGCTAATGAAAAACTGTTTTTT
.	.	TRBV11-2	TRBJ2-1	CASSLDGDYEQFF	TGTGCCAGCAGCTTAGATGGGGACTATGAGCAGTTCTTC
TRBD1	.	TRBV6-2/TRBV6-3	TRBJ1-1	CASSTTGATEAFF	TGTGCCAGCAGTACGACAGGGGCCACTGAAGCTTTCTTT
TRBD1	.	TRBV14	TRBJ1-1	CASGLTGFTEAFF	TGTGCCAGCGGGTTGACAGGGTTCACTGAAGCTTTCTTT
.	.	TRBV9	TRBJ2-3	CASSALAAAQYF	TGTGCCAGCAGCGCCCTCGCCGCGGCGCAGTATTTT
.	once	TRBV15	TRBJ1-5	CATSRGREGQPQHF	TGTGCCACCAGCAGAGGCAGGGAGGGTCAGCCCCAGCATTTT
.	.	TRBV7-2	TRBJ1-5	CASSWAADSNQPQHF	TGTGCCAGCAGCTGGGCAGCAGATAGCAATCAGCCCCAGCATTTT
.	.	TRBV5-1	TRBJ1-1	CASSSQGGNTEAFF	TGCGCCAGCAGCTCCCAGGGAGGGAACACTGAAGCTTTCTTT
TRBD1	.	TRBV7-9	TRBJ1-1	CASSITGVRNTEAFF	TGTGCCAGCAGCATAACAGGGGTCAGGAACACTGAAGCTTTCTTT
.	.	TRBV9	TRBJ2-5	CASSNGAGTGTETQYF	TGTGCCAGCAGTAACGGGGCGGGAACGGGTACGGAGACCCAGTACTTC
.	.	TRBV4-3	TRBJ2-5	CASSQVNEETQYF	TGCGCCAGCAGCCAAGTAAATGAGGAGACCCAGTACTTC
.	.	TRBV19	TRBJ2-7	CASSTPGITYEQYF	TGTGCCAGTAGTACCCCGGGGATCACCTACGAGCAGTACTTC
.	.	TRBV2	TRBJ1-5	CASSAGAWGSQPQHF	TGTGCCAGCAGTGCAGGGGCGTGGGGCAGTCAGCCCCAGCATTTT
.	.	TRBV6-2/TRBV6-3	TRBJ2-2	CASSYSGERELFF	TGTGCCAGCAGTTATTCGGGGGAGCGAGAGCTGTTTTTT
TRBD2	.	TRBV18	TRBJ2-1	CASSPGLALSDEQFF	TGTGCCAGCTCCCCGGGACTAGCCCTTTCCGATGAGCAGTTCTTC
TRBD2	.	TRBV6-4	TRBJ2-2	CASSSGLAGPGELFF	TGTGCCAGCAGCTCGGGACTAGCCGGTCCCGGGGAGCTGTTTTTT
.	.	TRBV7-8	TRBJ2-1	CASSLGLREQFF	TGTGCCAGCAGCCTCGGTCTCAGGGAGCAGTTCTTC
.	.	TRBV28	TRBJ2-3	CASRGGGGDTQYF	TGTGCCAGCCGAGGGGGGGGCGGGGATACGCAGTATTTT
.	.	TRBV7-8	TRBJ2-3	CASSRGVGTSTDTQYF	TGTGCCAGCAGCCGAGGTGTCGGAACTAGCACAGATACGCAGTATTTT
.	.	TRBV15	TRBJ1-5	CATSKVDPSNQPQHF	TGTGCCACCAGCAAAGTAGACCCTAGCAATCAGCCCCAGCATTTT
TRBD1	.	TRBV4-1	TRBJ1-2	CASSSDRVYGYTF	TGCGCCAGCAGCTCTGACAGGGTCTATGGCTACACCTTC
.	.	TRBV28	TRBJ2-2	CASSFAGNTGELFF	TGTGCCAGCAGTTTCGCAGGGAACACCGGGGAGCTGTTTTTT
TRBD2	.	TRBV27	TRBJ2-7	CASSLGTSVSYEQYF	TGTGCCAGCAGTTTAGGGACTAGCGTCTCCTACGAGCAGTACTTC
TRBD2	few	TRBV7-6	TRBJ2-5	CASSRIAGAQETQYF	TGTGCCAGCAGTCGAATAGCGGGAGCCCAAGAGACCCAGTACTTC
TRBD2	.	TRBV7-9	TRBJ2-7	CASSRGGEQYF	TGTGCCAGCAGCCGGGGGGGCGAGCAGTACTTC
TRBD2	once	TRBV27	TRBJ2-7	CASSLFLAGGPNEQYF	TGTGCCAGCAGTTTATTCCTAGCGGGAGGGCCGAACGAGCAGTACTTC
TRBD1	few	TRBV6-2/TRBV6-3	TRBJ2-2	CASSPLRDRDHGELFF	TGTGCCAGCAGTCCCCTCCGAGACAGGGATCACGGGGAGCTGTTTTTT
TRBD2	.	TRBV4-2	TRBJ2-5	CASSPAKAGGEQETQYF	TGTGCCAGCAGCCCAGCGAAAGCGGGGGGCGAACAAGAGACCCAGTACTTC
.	.	TRBV30	TRBJ1-6	CALGADRAPLHF	TGTGCCTTAGGGGCGGATCGGGCACCCCTCCACTTT